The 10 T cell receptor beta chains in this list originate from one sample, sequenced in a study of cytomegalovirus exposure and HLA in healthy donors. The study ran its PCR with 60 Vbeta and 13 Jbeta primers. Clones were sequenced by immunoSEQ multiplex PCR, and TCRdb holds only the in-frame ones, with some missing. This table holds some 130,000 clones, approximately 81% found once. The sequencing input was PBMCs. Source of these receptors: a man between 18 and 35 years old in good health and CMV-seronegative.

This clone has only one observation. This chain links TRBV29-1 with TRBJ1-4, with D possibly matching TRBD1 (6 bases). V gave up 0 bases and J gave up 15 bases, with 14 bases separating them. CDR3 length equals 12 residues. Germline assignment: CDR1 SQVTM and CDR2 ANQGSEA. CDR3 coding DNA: TGCAGCGTTGAAGATCGGGGGGCCGGGTTGTTTTTT. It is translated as CSVEDRGAGLFF.

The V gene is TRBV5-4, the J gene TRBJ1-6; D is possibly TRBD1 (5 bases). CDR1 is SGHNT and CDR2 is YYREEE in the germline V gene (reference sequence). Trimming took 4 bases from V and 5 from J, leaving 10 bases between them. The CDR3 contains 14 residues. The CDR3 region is CASSKTVNNSPLHF. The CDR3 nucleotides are TGTGCCAGCAGCAAGACAGTGAATAATTCACCCCTCCACTTT.

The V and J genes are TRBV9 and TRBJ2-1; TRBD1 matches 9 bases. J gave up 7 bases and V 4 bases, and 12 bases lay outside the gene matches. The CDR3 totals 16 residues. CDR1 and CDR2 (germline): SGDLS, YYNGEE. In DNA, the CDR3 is TGTGCCAGCAGCATCCGAACCGGGACAGGGTTGAATGAGCAGTTCTTC. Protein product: CASSIRTGTGLNEQFF.

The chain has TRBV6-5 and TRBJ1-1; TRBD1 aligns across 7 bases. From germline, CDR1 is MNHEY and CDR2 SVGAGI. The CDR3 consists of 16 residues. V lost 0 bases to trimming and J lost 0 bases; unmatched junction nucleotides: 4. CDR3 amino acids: CASSYSLRGMNTEAFF. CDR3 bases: TGTGCCAGCAGTTACTCGCTCAGGGGGATGAACACTGAAGCTTTCTTT.

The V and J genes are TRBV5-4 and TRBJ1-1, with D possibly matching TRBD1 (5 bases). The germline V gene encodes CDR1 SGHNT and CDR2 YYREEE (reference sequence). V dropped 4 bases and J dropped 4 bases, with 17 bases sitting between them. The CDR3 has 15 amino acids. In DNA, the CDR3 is TGTGCCAGCAGCGAGAGGGGTGGGGGGGTCACTGAAGCTTTCTTT. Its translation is CASSERGGGVTEAFF.

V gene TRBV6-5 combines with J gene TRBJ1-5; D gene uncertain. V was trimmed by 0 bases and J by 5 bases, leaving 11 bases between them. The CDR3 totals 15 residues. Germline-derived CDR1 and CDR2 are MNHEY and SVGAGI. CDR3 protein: CASSYSWALDQPQHF. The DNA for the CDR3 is TGTGCCAGCAGTTACTCCTGGGCGCTCGATCAGCCCCAGCATTTT.

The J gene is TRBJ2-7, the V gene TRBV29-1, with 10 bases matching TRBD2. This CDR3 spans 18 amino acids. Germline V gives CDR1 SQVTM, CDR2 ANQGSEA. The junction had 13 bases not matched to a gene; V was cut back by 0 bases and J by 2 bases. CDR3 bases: TGCAGCGTTGAAGATCCAAGGCTAGCGGGAGTGGGGACCTACGAGCAGTACGTC. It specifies CSVEDPRLAGVGTYEQYV.

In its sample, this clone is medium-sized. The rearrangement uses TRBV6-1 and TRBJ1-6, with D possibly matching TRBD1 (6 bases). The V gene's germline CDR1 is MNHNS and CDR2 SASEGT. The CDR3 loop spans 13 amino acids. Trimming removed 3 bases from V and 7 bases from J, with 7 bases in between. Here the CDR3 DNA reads TGTGCCAGCAGTGACACAGGGAATTCACCCCTCCACTTT. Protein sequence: CASSDTGNSPLHF.

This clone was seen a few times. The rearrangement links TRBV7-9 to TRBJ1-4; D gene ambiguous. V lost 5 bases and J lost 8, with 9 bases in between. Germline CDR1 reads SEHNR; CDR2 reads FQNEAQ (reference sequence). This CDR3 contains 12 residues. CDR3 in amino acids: CASSPLVEKLFF. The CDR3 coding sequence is TGTGCCAGCAGCCCTCTCGTAGAAAAACTGTTTTTT.

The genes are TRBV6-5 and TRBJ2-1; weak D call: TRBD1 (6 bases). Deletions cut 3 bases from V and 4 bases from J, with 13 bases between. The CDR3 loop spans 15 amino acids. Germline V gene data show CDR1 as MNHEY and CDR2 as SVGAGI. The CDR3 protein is CASSYSGGTYNEQFF. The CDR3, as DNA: TGTGCCAGCAGTTATTCTGGGGGCACTTACAATGAGCAGTTCTTC.